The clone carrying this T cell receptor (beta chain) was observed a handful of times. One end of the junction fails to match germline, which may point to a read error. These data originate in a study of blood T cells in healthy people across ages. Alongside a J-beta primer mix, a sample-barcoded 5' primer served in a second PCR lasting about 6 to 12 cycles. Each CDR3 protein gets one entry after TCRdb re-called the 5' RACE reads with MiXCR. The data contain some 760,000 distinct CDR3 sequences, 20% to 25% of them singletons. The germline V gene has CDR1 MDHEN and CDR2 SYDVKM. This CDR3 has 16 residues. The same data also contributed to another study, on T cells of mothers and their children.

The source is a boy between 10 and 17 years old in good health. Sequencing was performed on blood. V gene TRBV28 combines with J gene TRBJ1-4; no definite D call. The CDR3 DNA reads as TGTGCCAGCAGTTTATGGCTAGCGGGAGCAAATGAAAAACTGTCTTTT. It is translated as CASSLWLAGANEKLSF.